This T cell receptor (beta chain) was retrieved from a study of STAT3 mutations in large granular lymphocyte leukemia. Study information: Among longitudinally sequenced T-LGLL patients, roughly half had canonical activating STAT3 mutations detected.

V was pared by 6 bases and J by 0 bases, with 16 bases between. The CDR3 consists of 16 residues. CDR1 and CDR2 from the germline V gene are SGHDT and YYEEEE. A note on this clone: The antigen remains undetermined.

Study results and limitations: Sampling intervals varied between patients and samples. Every T-LGLL patient had at least one immunodominant TCRbeta clonotype. Clonal expansion was inferred from other time points because no sample existed at each clone's first appearance.

The assay was immunoSEQ multiplex PCR, and TCRdb's table has in-frame clones only and misses some. The sample carries under 15,000 clones, 70% to 80% recorded once. The sample was peripheral blood mononuclear cells. The receptor was derived from a man in his sixties with T-cell large granular lymphocyte leukemia. Some clones in this sample may be carry-over from other donors' samples. The chain has TRBV5-6 and TRBJ1-3; D remains unclear. CDR3 protein: CASTSLGVGSGNTIYF. The CDR3 nucleotides are TGTGCCAGCACCTCCCTGGGCGTGGGCTCTGGAAACACCATATATTTT.